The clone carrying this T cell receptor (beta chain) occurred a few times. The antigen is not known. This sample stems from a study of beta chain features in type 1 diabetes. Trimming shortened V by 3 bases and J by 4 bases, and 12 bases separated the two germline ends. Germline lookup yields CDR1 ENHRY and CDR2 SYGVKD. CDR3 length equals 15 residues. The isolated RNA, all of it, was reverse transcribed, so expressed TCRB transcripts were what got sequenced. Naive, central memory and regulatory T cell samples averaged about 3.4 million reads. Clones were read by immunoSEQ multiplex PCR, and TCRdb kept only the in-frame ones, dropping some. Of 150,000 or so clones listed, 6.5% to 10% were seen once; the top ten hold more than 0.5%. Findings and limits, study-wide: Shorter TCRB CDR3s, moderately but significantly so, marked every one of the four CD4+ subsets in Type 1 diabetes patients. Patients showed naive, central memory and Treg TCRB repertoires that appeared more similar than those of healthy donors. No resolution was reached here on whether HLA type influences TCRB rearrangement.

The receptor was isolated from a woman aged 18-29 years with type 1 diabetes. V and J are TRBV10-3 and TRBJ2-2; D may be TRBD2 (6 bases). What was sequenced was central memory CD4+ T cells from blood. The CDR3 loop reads CAISDSGDFTGELFF. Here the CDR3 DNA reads TGTGCCATCAGTGACTCCGGGGACTTCACCGGGGAGCTGTTTTTT.